The 30 T cell receptor beta chains below come from one sample, sequenced in a study of shared clonotypes between healthy human individuals. Naive CD8 populations comprised CD45RO-negative cells positively selected for CCR7, excluding terminally differentiated effector memory CD45RA+ cells. Sequenced by immunoSEQ multiplex PCR; TCRdb stores in-frame clones only, minus some. Among about 700,000 clones listed, about 90% were seen once. The sequenced material came from naive CD8+ T cells sorted from blood. Receptor source: a man younger than 45 in good health.

The chain joins TRBV4-2 to TRBJ2-7; 9 bases match TRBD2. The CDR3 runs to 16 residues. Trimming took 0 bases from V and 2 from J; bases not matched to a gene: 5. Germline-derived CDR1 and CDR2 are LGHNA and YNFKEQ. CDR3 region: CASSQDWAGGPYEQYF. DNA of the CDR3: TGTGCCAGCAGCCAAGACTGGGCGGGAGGGCCCTACGAGCAGTACTTC.

This clone was counted once. The chain couples TRBV28 to TRBJ1-1; 7 nucleotides line up with TRBD1. This CDR3 contains 14 residues. V gave up 5 bases and J gave up 5 bases; unmatched junction bases: 8. Germline lookup yields CDR1 MDHEN and CDR2 SYDVKM. This CDR3 is CASSATGVGTEAFF. Here the CDR3 DNA reads TGTGCCAGCAGTGCTACAGGGGTAGGGACTGAAGCTTTCTTT.

The chain is built from TRBV2 and TRBJ2-1, with 7 bases fitting TRBD2. There are 16 residues in the CDR3. Trimming cost V 4 bases and J 0 bases; bases outside gene matches: 6. Germline V lookup: CDR1 SNHLY, CDR2 FYNNEI. This chain's CDR3 is CASSGLAVSSYNEQFF. Written as DNA, the CDR3 is TGTGCCAGCAGTGGACTAGCCGTAAGCTCCTACAATGAGCAGTTCTTC.

V and J are TRBV15 and TRBJ2-2, with TRBD2 identical over 14 bases. V lost 6 bases, J lost 7 bases, and 1 base stayed unmatched. The length of the CDR3 is 14 residues. The V gene's germline CDR1 is LNHNV and CDR2 YYDKDF (reference sequence). The CDR3 DNA follows: TGTGCCACCAGGGGACTAGCGGGAGTCGGGGAGCTGTTTTTT. Translating gives CATRGLAGVGELFF.

CDR3 protein: CASSLEGSGSIYEQYF. Here the CDR3 DNA reads TGCGCCAGCAGCTTGGAAGGTAGCGGGTCTATCTACGAGCAGTACTTC. V is TRBV5-1 and J is TRBJ2-7; TRBD2 matches at 7 bases. V shed 0 bases and J 3 bases; nucleotides not matched to a gene: 9. The CDR3 is made up of 16 amino acids. Germline V gives CDR1 SGHRS, CDR2 YFSETQ.

The chain joins TRBV5-1 to TRBJ2-1; D is unclear. Germline-derived CDR1 and CDR2 are SGHRS and YFSETQ. The CDR3 is 14 amino acids. V lost 5 bases to trimming and J lost 3 bases, with 12 bases between them. CDR3 bases: TGCGCCAGCAGTTGGCTAGATGACTACAATGAGCAGTTCTTC. Translating it yields CASSWLDDYNEQFF.

The chain combines TRBV29-1 with TRBJ1-4; no firm D call. This CDR3 has 11 amino acids. Germline V lookup: CDR1 SQVTM, CDR2 ANQGSEA. V was pared by 3 bases and J by 8 bases, with 7 bases between. The CDR3 DNA follows: TGCAGCGTTGAGATTGGGGAAAAACTGTTTTTT. Translated, it gives CSVEIGEKLFF.

Worth noting for this clone: Its ends do not fully match the called genes, so a read error is possible. The chain joins TRBV6-1 to TRBJ2-7; possible D gene TRBD2, 5 bases. The CDR3 contains 15 residues. Germline-derived CDR1 and CDR2 are MNHNS and SASEGT. The CDR3 is CASSEVGVSFYDQYF. The CDR3, as DNA: TGTGCCAGCAGTGAAGTCGGGGTTAGTTTCTACGATCAGTACTTC.

The gene calls are TRBV4-1 and TRBJ1-5; no reliable D call. Germline V gene data show CDR1 as MGHRA and CDR2 as YSYEKL. The V end lost 1 base, the J end lost 0 bases, and 4 bases lay between the germline ends. This CDR3 region has 14 residues. CDR3 sequence reads: CASSQGVSNQPQHF. The CDR3 DNA reads as TGCGCCAGCAGCCAAGGCGTTAGCAATCAGCCCCAGCATTTT.

The gene calls are TRBV9 and TRBJ2-7, with TRBD2 matching over 7 bases. The V gene end was trimmed by 3 bases and the J gene end by 4 bases; junction bases not matched to a gene: 7. Germline assignment: CDR1 SGDLS and CDR2 YYNGEE. This CDR3 spans 14 amino acids. This chain's CDR3 is CASSEGGPGYEQYF. CDR3 in DNA: TGTGCCAGCAGCGAGGGAGGGCCGGGGTACGAGCAGTACTTC.

The V gene is TRBV7-6, the J gene TRBJ2-3, with D possibly being TRBD1 or TRBD2 (5 bases each). CDR1 is SGHVS and CDR2 is FNYEAQ in the germline V gene. This CDR3 region has 15 residues. Trimming removed 0 bases at V and 3 bases at J, with 10 bases between. The CDR3 DNA reads TGTGCCAGCAGCTTAGCGGGGGTTAGTACAGATACGCAGTATTTT. Translated, it gives CASSLAGVSTDTQYF.

The genes are TRBV2 and TRBJ2-7; D unclear. The length of the CDR3 is 10 residues. Trimming removed 10 bases at V and 7 bases at J, with 11 bases between. Germline lookup yields CDR1 SNHLY and CDR2 FYNNEI. The CDR3 DNA follows: TGTGCCACCAACCCGCGGGAGCAGTACTTC. Amino acids: CATNPREQYF.

The J gene is TRBJ2-7, the V gene TRBV23-1; possible D gene TRBD2, 6 bases. TRBV23-1 is an ORF, and what it does is uncertain. The V end lost 3 bases, the J end lost 0 bases, and 12 bases lay between the germline ends. CDR3 length: 15 residues. The DNA for the CDR3 is TGCGCCAGCAGTCACTGGGGACTGTCCTCCTACGAGCAGTACTTC. It translates to CASSHWGLSSYEQYF.

The V and J genes are TRBV5-1 and TRBJ2-2; D might be TRBD1 (5 bases). This CDR3 has 16 amino acids. V lost 4 bases, J lost 4 bases, and 17 bases lay in between. The V gene's germline CDR1 is SGHRS and CDR2 YFSETQ. The CDR3 region is CASSLRTILSTGELFF. The DNA of the CDR3 is TGCGCCAGCAGCCTCCGGACAATTTTGAGCACCGGGGAGCTGTTTTTT.

This sequence joins TRBV11-2 and TRBJ2-3; tentatively, D is TRBD1 (5 bases). The germline CDR1 and CDR2 sequences are SGHAT and FQNNGV. The CDR3 contains 14 residues. Trimming removed 5 bases at V and 0 bases at J, with 9 bases between. The CDR3 DNA sequence: TGTGCCAGCAGCCCGAGACAGAGCACAGATACGCAGTATTTT. Protein sequence: CASSPRQSTDTQYF. Together with reference TRBV11-2 and TRBJ2-3, the CDR3 gives the full variable domain: EAGVAQSPRYKIIEKRQSVAFWCNPISGHATLYWYQQILGQGPKLLIQFQNNGVVDDSQLPKDRFSAERLKGVDSTLKIQPAKLEDSAVYLCASSPRQSTDTQYFGPGTRLTVL.

For this clone: One end of the junction is discordant with germline, which a read error may explain. The rearrangement joins TRBV7-9 to TRBJ2-1; D perhaps matches TRBD2 (5 bases). The CDR3 covers 14 residues. The germline gives CDR1 SEHNR, CDR2 FQNEAQ (reference sequence). DNA of the CDR3: TGTGCCAGCAGTTTAGAGGGCAGATACAATGAGCAGTTCTTC. It codes for CASSLEGRYNEQFF. The whole variable domain, filled in from reference TRBV7-9 and TRBJ2-1, reads DTGVSQNPRHKITKRGQNVTFRCDPISEHNRLYWYRQTLGQGPEFLTYFQNEAQLEKSRLLSDRFSAERPKGSFSTLEIQRTEQGDSAMYLCASSLEGRYNEQFFGPGTRLTVL.

The chain couples TRBV4-1 to TRBJ2-7; D call uncertain. V lost 1 base, J lost 3 bases, and 13 bases lay in between. The CDR3 totals 15 residues. Germline CDR1 reads MGHRA; CDR2 reads YSYEKL. The CDR3 loop is CASSQVAPGVYEQYF. The DNA of the CDR3 is TGCGCCAGCAGCCAAGTTGCCCCTGGGGTCTACGAGCAGTACTTC.

A word on this clone: At the DNA level, this CDR3 is encoded by other sequences in the same sample as well. This chain links TRBV11-2 with TRBJ2-7; D not certain. The V end lost 0 bases, the J end lost 2 bases, and 5 bases lay between the germline ends. The germline V gene encodes CDR1 SGHAT and CDR2 FQNNGV. The CDR3 loop spans 13 amino acids. The CDR3 coding sequence is TGTGCCAGCAGCTTAGAGTCTCCCTACGAGCAGTACTTC. It specifies CASSLESPYEQYF.

J is TRBJ2-3 and V is TRBV5-8; 9 positions agree with TRBD1. The J segment lost 0 bases and the V segment lost 3 bases, leaving 5 bases of the junction unmatched. The CDR3 contains 16 residues. Germline values: CDR1 SGHTS, CDR2 YDEGEE. CDR3 residues: CASSWGDRDSTDTQYF. The CDR3 nucleotides are TGTGCCAGCAGCTGGGGGGACAGGGATAGCACAGATACGCAGTATTTT.

This chain joins TRBV6-5 and TRBJ2-7, with unresolved D. V shed 4 bases and J shed 2 bases, with 12 bases lying between them. Germline values: CDR1 MNHEY, CDR2 SVGAGI. This CDR3 contains 14 residues. The CDR3 DNA reads as TGTGCCAGCAGTTTGAACAGTCTCACCTACGAGCAGTACTTC. Amino acid sequence: CASSLNSLTYEQYF.

This clone was detected once. The rearrangement uses TRBV6-1 and TRBJ1-4, with TRBD1 matching over 8 bases. Germline V gives CDR1 MNHNS, CDR2 SASEGT. V lost 1 base to trimming and J lost 7 bases; unmatched junction nucleotides: 11. CDR3 size: 17 residues. The CDR3, as DNA: TGTGCCAGCAGTGAAGAAGTGGAGCAGGGGGCTTCTGAAAAACTGTTTTTT. Protein product: CASSEEVEQGASEKLFF.

V and J are TRBV9 and TRBJ2-1; 9 nucleotides align to TRBD2. The V gene's germline CDR1 is SGDLS and CDR2 YYNGEE. Germline trimming cut 0 bases from V and 9 bases from J; bases unmatched to any gene: 7. The CDR3 runs 15 residues. The CDR3 DNA is TGTGCCAGCAGCGTAGATAGCGGGAGTTTACCTGAGCAGTTCTTC. Protein sequence: CASSVDSGSLPEQFF. Based on the CDR3 plus reference TRBV9 and TRBJ2-1, the full variable domain is DSGVTQTPKHLITATGQRVTLRCSPRSGDLSVYWYQQSLDQGLQFLIQYYNGEERAKGNILERFSAQQFPDLHSELNLSSLELGDSALYFCASSVDSGSLPEQFFGPGTRLTVL.

The chain combines TRBV9 with TRBJ2-1, with 8 nucleotides matching TRBD2. The germline gives CDR1 SGDLS, CDR2 YYNGEE. V lost 4 bases to trimming and J lost 7 bases; unmatched junction nucleotides: 4. This CDR3 is built from 13 residues. The CDR3 DNA is TGTGCCAGCAGCCGGGTAGCGGGAAATGAGCAGTTCTTC. Its protein is CASSRVAGNEQFF.

V is TRBV7-3 and J is TRBJ2-2; D gene uncertain. CDR1 is SGHTA and CDR2 is FQGTGA in the germline V gene. There are 12 residues in the CDR3. Trimming cost V 3 bases and J 6 bases, with 5 bases left between them. CDR3 loop: CASSLSPGELFF. DNA of the CDR3: TGTGCCAGCAGCTTGAGTCCCGGGGAGCTGTTTTTT.

In regard to this clone: At one of its ends the junction is not consistent with the germline gene, which may arise from a read error. This sequence joins TRBV19 and TRBJ2-1; a weak D match, TRBD2 (5 bases). The CDR3 has 11 residues. The germline CDR1 and CDR2 sequences are LNHDA and SQIVND (reference sequence). CDR3 bases: TGTGCCAGTAGCATAGCGAATGAGCAGTTCTTC. Translated, it gives CASSIANEQFF.

The rearrangement links TRBV27 to TRBJ1-4; D unresolved. The CDR3 extends over 15 amino acids. From germline, CDR1 is MNHEY and CDR2 SMNVEV (reference sequence). V dropped 5 bases and J dropped 8 bases, with 18 bases sitting between them. CDR3 amino acids: CASSPIRIDHEKLFF. CDR3 nucleotides: TGTGCCAGCAGTCCTATACGGATAGACCACGAAAAACTGTTTTTT.

The chain has TRBV7-2 and TRBJ2-5; tentative D call: TRBD2 (6 bases). This CDR3 is 12 amino acids long. V dropped 6 bases and J dropped 5 bases, with 10 bases sitting between them. Germline lookup yields CDR1 SGHTA and CDR2 FQGNSA. The CDR3 bases are TGTGCCAGCAGACAAAGCGGGGAGACCCAGTACTTC. Encoded protein: CASRQSGETQYF.

The chain links TRBV5-1 to TRBJ1-4, with D hard to call. The CDR3 spans 16 residues. The V end lost 0 bases, the J end lost 0 bases, and 9 bases lay between the germline ends. Germline values: CDR1 SGHRS, CDR2 YFSETQ. The CDR3 loop reads CASSLVQSATNEKLFF. The DNA of the CDR3 is TGCGCCAGCAGCTTGGTACAGAGTGCAACTAATGAAAAACTGTTTTTT.

CDR3 residues: CASSEEYLDLSMNTEAFF. The DNA of the CDR3 is TGTGCCAGCAGTGAGGAGTACCTAGACCTTTCCATGAACACTGAAGCTTTCTTT. This chain links TRBV6-1 with TRBJ1-1; D not resolved. The CDR3 contains 18 residues. CDR1 MNHNS and CDR2 SASEGT come from the germline V gene. Trimming shortened V by 3 bases and J by 0 bases, and 20 bases separated the two germline ends.

The J gene is TRBJ2-7, the V gene TRBV28; 7 bases line up with TRBD2. This CDR3 comprises 17 residues. Trimming cost V 5 bases and J 0 bases; bases outside gene matches: 13. Germline assignment: CDR1 MDHEN and CDR2 SYDVKM. Written as DNA, the CDR3 is TGTGCCAGCAGTAGCGGGGCATCTAGCGGCCTCTCCTACGAGCAGTACTTC. As protein: CASSSGASSGLSYEQYF.